At least ten counts were recorded for the clone carrying this T cell receptor (beta chain). This sample was included in a study of T-cell reconstitution after alpha-beta-depleted transplantation in children. The CDR3 is 14 amino acids. The V and J ends lost 0 bases and 6 bases, in that order; junction bases with no gene match: 5. Per the germline V gene, CDR1 is DFQATT and CDR2 is SNEGSKA (reference sequence). It was with unique molecular identifiers that the TCRbeta library was prepared. TCRdb passed the PCR reads through MiXCR, listing each CDR3 protein once. The sample lists approximately 200,000 distinct CDR3 sequences, approximately 15% seen once, with around 14% in the top ten.

The chain uses TRBV20-1 and TRBJ2-7, with 10 bases that match TRBD2. This receptor was taken from a human donor who donated a stem cell graft to a child with acute lymphoblastic leukemia. The source material was PBMCs from the stem cell graft donor, sampled from the stem cell graft. CDR3 sequence (DNA): TGCAGTGCTAGAGATCCTAGCGGGGGAACCGAGCAGTACTTC. It encodes CSARDPSGGTEQYF.